The source of this TCR beta chain is a study of CD8+ T cells in alopecia areata. Treatment described: oral pan-JAK inhibitor, 5-10 mg twice daily. Both ends counted, the CDR3 spans 11 residues. CDR1 SGHVS and CDR2 FNYEAQ come from the germline V gene. Extraction of RNA preceded its reverse transcription into cDNA, which served as the sequencing template. Profiled with immunoSEQ multiplex PCR; TCRdb holds only in-frame clones, not every one. The table shows 150,000 to 200,000 clones, with approximately 52% occurring only once. Concerning this clone: Antigen specificity is unknown. The conserved final phenylalanine or tryptophan is absent from the CDR3, which likely points to a read error. It is unclear where the CDR3 begins or ends on the DNA, so no DNA is shown, and the CDR3 is as TCRdb lists it.

General observations from the study: Elevated clonality characterized lesional scalp relative to normal scalp, particularly in alopecia totalis/universalis.

This sample comprised CD4+ T cells sorted from blood, obtained at approximately week 55, from a patient treated with tofacitinib. This chain links TRBV7-6 with TRBJ1-5; TRBD1 is the table's D call and was not checked against the DNA. The clonotype was recovered from a human donor with alopecia areata. CDR3 region: CASSLARQGNE.